These T cell receptor beta chains were read from a single sample in a study of OX40 agonist ivuxolimab in advanced cancers. The method was immunoSEQ multiplex PCR; TCRdb's version includes in-frame clones alone and lacks a portion of them. The data hold 75,000 to 100,000 clones, with 91% observed a single time. Material: CD4+ or CD8+ T cells sorted from blood, obtained in a trial of the OX40 agonist ivuxolimab. The receptors were sampled from an adult with an advanced solid tumor such as melanoma, head and neck, liver or kidney cancer. CDR3s leave out the opening cysteine and the closing phenylalanine or tryptophan. The order of the fields is V gene, J gene, CDR3 protein.

V: TRBV6-6
J: TRBJ1-1
CDR3: ASTHSGRGIGTEAF

V: TRBV6-6
J: TRBJ1-1
CDR3: ASRPNLGGKTTEAF

V: TRBV10-2
J: TRBJ2-1
CDR3: ASRAGASYNEQF

V: TRBV11-3
J: TRBJ2-3
CDR3: ASSLSGDTQY

V: TRBV5-4
J: TRBJ1-1
CDR3: ASSLTGAGDTEAF

V: TRBV4-3
J: TRBJ2-5
CDR3: ASSQGGHAGGSKETQY

V: TRBV9
J: TRBJ2-1
CDR3: ASSAGLAAYNEQF

V: TRBV19
J: TRBJ2-3
CDR3: ASSIGPGDTQY

V: TRBV7-2
J: TRBJ1-4
CDR3: ASSRVGRAGGTNEKLF

V: TRBV11-1
J: TRBJ1-1
CDR3: ASSLTGRGTEAF

V: TRBV28
J: TRBJ2-7
CDR3: ASSLGQLLYEQY

V: TRBV5-6
J: TRBJ1-1
CDR3: ASSLASAPRGTEAF

V: TRBV5-6
J: TRBJ1-2
CDR3: ASSFGRGESGYT

V: TRBV18
J: TRBJ2-7
CDR3: ASSLPGQDEQY

V: TRBV28
J: TRBJ2-6
CDR3: ASRLAQGFGANVLT

V: TRBV27
J: TRBJ2-5
CDR3: ASTSTGTSGSETQY

V: TRBV28
J: TRBJ2-6
CDR3: ATRGGGGANVLT

V: TRBV27
J: TRBJ1-5
CDR3: ASSLQGLYSNQPQH

V: TRBV27
J: TRBJ2-6
CDR3: ASSLSPGPTLSGANVLT

V: TRBV6-1
J: TRBJ1-5
CDR3: ASSPDFNNQPQH

V: TRBV21-1
J: TRBJ1-2
CDR3: ARDINYGYT

V: TRBV7-8
J: TRBJ2-2
CDR3: ASNVQGAGSTGELF

V: TRBV7-9
J: TRBJ1-3
CDR3: ASSSRQGPRLGNTIY

V: TRBV15
J: TRBJ1-1
CDR3: ATSRDFRNMNTEAF

V: TRBV5-1
J: TRBJ2-5
CDR3: ASSPGVQETQY

V: TRBV11-2
J: TRBJ2-7
CDR3: ASSGRTSGIMYEQY

V: TRBV15
J: TRBJ2-7
CDR3: ATSRFSASGDDSYEQY

V: TRBV11-2
J: TRBJ2-2
CDR3: ASSKGGTRTGELF

V: TRBV9
J: TRBJ1-3
CDR3: ASSPRGVHSGNTIY

V: TRBV5-1
J: TRBJ2-7
CDR3: ASSLGGTGPLEQY

V: TRBV19
J: TRBJ1-5
CDR3: ASSFNRDSNQPQH

V: TRBV5-1
J: TRBJ1-3
CDR3: ASTTGTLDSGNTIY

V: TRBV28
J: TRBJ2-1
CDR3: ASNPPARINEQF

V: TRBV7-3
J: TRBJ2-6
CDR3: ASSQIPGLSGANVLT

V: TRBV15
J: TRBJ1-2
CDR3: ATSRDKHRVEGYT

V: TRBV18
J: TRBJ2-1
CDR3: ASSPLVRSSYNEQF

V: TRBV6-5
J: TRBJ1-2
CDR3: ASSYSTGLNGYT

V: TRBV18
J: TRBJ1-5
CDR3: ASSPPGEFGPQH

V: TRBV20-1
J: TRBJ2-3
CDR3: SATALDTQY

V: TRBV11-3
J: TRBJ2-2
CDR3: ASSSQGVDGELF

V: TRBV2
J: TRBJ2-1
CDR3: ASRSGLADNEQF

V: TRBV12-5
J: TRBJ1-5
CDR3: ASGYQGDDLPQH

V: TRBV18
J: TRBJ1-5
CDR3: ASSRGQGDNQPQH

V: TRBV28
J: TRBJ2-7
CDR3: ASSLAGIYEQY

V: TRBV18
J: TRBJ1-3
CDR3: ASSPPGTGKLTGNTIY

V: TRBV10-3
J: TRBJ1-1
CDR3: AISANQGLNEAF

V: TRBV4-2
J: TRBJ1-1
CDR3: ASSPDRLNTEAF

V: TRBV21-1
J: TRBJ2-7
CDR3: ASSKGRSRDRDEQY